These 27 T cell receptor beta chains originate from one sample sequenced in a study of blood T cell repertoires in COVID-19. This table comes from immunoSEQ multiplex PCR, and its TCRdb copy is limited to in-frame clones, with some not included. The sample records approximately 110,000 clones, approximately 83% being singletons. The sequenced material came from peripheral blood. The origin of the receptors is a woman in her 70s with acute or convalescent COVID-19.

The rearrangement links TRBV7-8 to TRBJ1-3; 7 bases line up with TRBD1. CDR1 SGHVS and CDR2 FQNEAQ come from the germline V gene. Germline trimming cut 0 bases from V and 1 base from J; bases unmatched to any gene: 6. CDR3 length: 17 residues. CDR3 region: CASSLAQQGGSGNTIYF. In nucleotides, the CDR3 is TGTGCCAGCAGCTTAGCGCAGCAGGGGGGATCTGGAAACACCATATATTTT.

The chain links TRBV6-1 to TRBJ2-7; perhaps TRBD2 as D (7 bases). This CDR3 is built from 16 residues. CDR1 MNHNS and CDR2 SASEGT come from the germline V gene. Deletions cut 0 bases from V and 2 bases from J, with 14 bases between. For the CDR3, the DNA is TGTGCCAGCAGTGAAGCGCTTTTAGGGGGGGCCTACGAGCAGTACTTC. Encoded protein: CASSEALLGGAYEQYF.

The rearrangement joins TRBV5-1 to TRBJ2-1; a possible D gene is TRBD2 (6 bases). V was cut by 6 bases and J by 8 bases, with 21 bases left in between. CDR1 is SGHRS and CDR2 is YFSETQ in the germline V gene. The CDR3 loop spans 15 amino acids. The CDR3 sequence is CASTRDGGTVDEQFF. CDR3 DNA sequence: TGCGCCAGCACACGGGACGGGGGAACTGTAGATGAGCAGTTCTTC. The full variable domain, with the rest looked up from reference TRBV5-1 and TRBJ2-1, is KAGVTQTPRYLIKTRGQQVTLSCSPISGHRSVSWYQQTPGQGLQFLFEYFSETQRNKGNFPGRFSGRQFSNSRSEMNVSTLELGDSALYLCASTRDGGTVDEQFFGPGTRLTVL.

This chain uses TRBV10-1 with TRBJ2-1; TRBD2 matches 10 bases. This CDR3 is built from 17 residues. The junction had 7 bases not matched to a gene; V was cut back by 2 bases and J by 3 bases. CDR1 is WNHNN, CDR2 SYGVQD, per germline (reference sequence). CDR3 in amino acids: CASSEAASGRNYNEQFF. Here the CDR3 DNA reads TGCGCCAGCAGTGAGGCGGCTAGCGGGAGAAACTACAATGAGCAGTTCTTC.

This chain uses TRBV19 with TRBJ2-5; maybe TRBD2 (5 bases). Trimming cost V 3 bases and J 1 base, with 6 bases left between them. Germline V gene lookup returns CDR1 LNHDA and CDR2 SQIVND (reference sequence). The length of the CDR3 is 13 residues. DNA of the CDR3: TGTGCCAGTAGTATTGCGGGCCAAGAGACCCAGTACTTC. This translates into CASSIAGQETQYF.

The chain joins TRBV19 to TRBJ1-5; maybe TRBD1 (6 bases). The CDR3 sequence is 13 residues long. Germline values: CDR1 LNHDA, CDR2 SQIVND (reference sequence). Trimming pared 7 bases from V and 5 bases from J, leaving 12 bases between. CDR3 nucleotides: TGTGCCAGTAAGGGGGGGGCCTATCAGCCCCAGCATTTT. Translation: CASKGGAYQPQHF.

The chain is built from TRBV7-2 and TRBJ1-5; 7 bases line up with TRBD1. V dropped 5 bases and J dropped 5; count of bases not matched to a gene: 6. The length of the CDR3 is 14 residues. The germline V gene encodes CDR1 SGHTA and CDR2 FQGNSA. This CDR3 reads CASSQQGFDQPQHF. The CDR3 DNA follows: TGTGCCAGCAGCCAACAGGGGTTCGATCAGCCCCAGCATTTT.

In DNA, the CDR3 is TGCGCCAGCAGCCCGACTCTAGCTACGAATGAGCAGTTCTTC. This codes for CASSPTLATNEQFF. The V gene is TRBV4-1, the J gene TRBJ2-1; D perhaps matches TRBD2 (5 bases). V lost 4 bases and J lost 7, with 14 bases in between. The germline V gene encodes CDR1 MGHRA and CDR2 YSYEKL. The CDR3 consists of 14 residues.

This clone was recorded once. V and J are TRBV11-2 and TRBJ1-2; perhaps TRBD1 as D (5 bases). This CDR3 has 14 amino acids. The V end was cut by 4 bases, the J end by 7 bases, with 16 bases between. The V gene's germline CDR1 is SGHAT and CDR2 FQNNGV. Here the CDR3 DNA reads TGTGCCAGCAGCTATATCGGCAGGGCTGGTGGCTACACCTTC. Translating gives CASSYIGRAGGYTF.

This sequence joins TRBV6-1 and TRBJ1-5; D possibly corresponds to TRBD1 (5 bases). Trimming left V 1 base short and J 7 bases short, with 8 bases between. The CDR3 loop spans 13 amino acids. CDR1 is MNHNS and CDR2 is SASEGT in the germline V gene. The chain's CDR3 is CASSEGGVQPQHF. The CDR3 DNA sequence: TGTGCCAGCAGTGAAGGGGGCGTCCAGCCCCAGCATTTT.

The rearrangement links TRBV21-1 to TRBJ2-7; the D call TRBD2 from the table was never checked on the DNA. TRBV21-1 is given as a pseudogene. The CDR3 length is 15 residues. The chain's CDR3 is CASIGLDGNSYEQYF. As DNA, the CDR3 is TGTGCCAGCATTGGATTGGACGGGAACTCCTACGAGCAGTACTTC.

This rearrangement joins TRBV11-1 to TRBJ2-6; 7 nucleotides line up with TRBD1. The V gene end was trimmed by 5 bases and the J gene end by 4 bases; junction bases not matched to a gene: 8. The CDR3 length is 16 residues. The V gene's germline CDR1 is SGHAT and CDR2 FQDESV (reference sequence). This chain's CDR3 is CASSVDRASGANVLTF. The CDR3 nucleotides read TGTGCCAGCAGCGTAGACAGGGCGTCCGGGGCCAACGTCCTGACTTTC.

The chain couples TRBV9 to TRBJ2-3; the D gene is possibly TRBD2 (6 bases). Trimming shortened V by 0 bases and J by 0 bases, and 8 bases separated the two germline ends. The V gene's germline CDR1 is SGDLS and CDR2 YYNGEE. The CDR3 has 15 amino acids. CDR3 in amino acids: CASSVVAGSTDTQYF. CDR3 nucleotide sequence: TGTGCCAGCAGCGTAGTGGCGGGGAGCACAGATACGCAGTATTTT.

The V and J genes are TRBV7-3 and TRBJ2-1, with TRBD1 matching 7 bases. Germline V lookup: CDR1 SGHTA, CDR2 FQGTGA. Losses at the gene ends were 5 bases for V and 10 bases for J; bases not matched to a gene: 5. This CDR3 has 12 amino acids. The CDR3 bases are TGTGCCAGCAGCCACGTAGGGGGCGAGCAGTTCTTC. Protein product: CASSHVGGEQFF. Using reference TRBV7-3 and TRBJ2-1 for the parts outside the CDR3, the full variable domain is GAGVSQTPSNKVTEKGKYVELRCDPISGHTALYWYRQSLGQGPEFLIYFQGTGAADDSGLPNDRFFAVRPEGSVSTLKIQRTERGDSAVYLCASSHVGGEQFFGPGTRLTVL.

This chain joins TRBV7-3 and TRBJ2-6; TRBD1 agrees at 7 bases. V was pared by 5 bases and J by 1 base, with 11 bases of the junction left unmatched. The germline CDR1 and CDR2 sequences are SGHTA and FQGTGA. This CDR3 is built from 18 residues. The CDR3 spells CASSPTGGRGSGANVLTF. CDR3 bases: TGTGCCAGCAGCCCAACTGGGGGCAGGGGGTCTGGGGCCAACGTCCTGACTTTC.

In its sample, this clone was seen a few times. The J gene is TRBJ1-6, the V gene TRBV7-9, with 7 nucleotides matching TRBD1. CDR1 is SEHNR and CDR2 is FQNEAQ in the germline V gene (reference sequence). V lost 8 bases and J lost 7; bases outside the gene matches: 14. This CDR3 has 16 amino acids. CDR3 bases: TGTGCCAGCCGAAACCCCGCGACAGGGATCAATTCACCCCTCCACTTT. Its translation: CASRNPATGINSPLHF.

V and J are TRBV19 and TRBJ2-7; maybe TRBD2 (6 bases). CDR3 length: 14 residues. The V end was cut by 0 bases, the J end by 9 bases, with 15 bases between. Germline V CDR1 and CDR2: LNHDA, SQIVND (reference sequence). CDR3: CASSIDPGRDLQYF. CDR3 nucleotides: TGTGCCAGTAGTATAGATCCGGGAAGGGACTTGCAGTACTTC.

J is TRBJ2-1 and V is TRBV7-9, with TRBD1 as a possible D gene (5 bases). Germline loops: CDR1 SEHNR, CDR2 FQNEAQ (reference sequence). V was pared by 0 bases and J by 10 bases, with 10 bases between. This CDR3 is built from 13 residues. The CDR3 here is CASSLAGESEQFF. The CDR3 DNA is TGTGCCAGCAGCTTAGCAGGGGAATCGGAGCAGTTCTTC.

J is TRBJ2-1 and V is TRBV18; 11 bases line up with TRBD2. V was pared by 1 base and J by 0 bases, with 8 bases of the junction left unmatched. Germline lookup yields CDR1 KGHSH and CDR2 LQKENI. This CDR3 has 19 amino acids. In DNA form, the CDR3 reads TGTGCCAGCTCACCACAGACTAGCGGGACACTGAGCTCCTACAATGAGCAGTTCTTC. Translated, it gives CASSPQTSGTLSSYNEQFF.

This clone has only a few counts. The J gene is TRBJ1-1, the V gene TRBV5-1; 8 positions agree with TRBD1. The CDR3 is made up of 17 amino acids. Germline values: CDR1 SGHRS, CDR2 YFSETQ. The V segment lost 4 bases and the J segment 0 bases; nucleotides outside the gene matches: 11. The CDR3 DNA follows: TGCGCCAGCAGCATCACTAGGACAGGGTATTTGAACACTGAAGCTTTCTTT. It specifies CASSITRTGYLNTEAFF.

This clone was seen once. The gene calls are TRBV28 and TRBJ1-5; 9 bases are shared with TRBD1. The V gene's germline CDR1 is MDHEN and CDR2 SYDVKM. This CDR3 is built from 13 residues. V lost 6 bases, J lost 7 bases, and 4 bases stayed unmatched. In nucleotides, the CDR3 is TGTGCCAGCAGGCGGACAGGGGCACAGCCCCAGCATTTT. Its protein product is CASRRTGAQPQHF.

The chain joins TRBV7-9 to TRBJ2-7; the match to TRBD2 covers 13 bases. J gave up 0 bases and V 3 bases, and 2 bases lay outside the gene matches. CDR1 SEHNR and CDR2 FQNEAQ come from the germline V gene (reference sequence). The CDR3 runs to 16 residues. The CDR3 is CASSFWTSGSSYEQYF. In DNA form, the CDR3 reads TGTGCCAGCAGCTTTTGGACTAGCGGGAGCTCCTACGAGCAGTACTTC.

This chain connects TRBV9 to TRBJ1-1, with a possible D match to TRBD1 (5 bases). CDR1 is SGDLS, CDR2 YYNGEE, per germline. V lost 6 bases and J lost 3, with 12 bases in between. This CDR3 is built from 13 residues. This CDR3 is CASNQGGYTEAFF. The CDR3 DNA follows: TGTGCCAGCAACCAGGGCGGTTACACTGAAGCTTTCTTT.

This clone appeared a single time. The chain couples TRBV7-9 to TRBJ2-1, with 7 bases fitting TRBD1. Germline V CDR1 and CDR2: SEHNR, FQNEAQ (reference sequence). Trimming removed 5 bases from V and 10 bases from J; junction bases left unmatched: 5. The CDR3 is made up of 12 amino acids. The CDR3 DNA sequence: TGTGCCAGCAGCCCAGAGGGACAGGAGCAGTTCTTC. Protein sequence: CASSPEGQEQFF.

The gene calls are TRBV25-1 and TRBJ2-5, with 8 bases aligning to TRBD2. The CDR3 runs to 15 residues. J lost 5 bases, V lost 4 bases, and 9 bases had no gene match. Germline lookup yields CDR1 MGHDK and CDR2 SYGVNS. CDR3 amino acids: CASSGNQGGRETQYF. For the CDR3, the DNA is TGTGCCAGCAGTGGTAATCAGGGCGGGAGGGAGACCCAGTACTTC. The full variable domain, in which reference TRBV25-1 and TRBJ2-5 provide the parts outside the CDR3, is EADIYQTPRYLVIGTGKKITLECSQTMGHDKMYWYQQDPGMELHLIHYSYGVNSTEKGDLSSESTVSRIRTEHFPLTLESARPSHTSQYLCASSGNQGGRETQYFGPGTRLLVL.

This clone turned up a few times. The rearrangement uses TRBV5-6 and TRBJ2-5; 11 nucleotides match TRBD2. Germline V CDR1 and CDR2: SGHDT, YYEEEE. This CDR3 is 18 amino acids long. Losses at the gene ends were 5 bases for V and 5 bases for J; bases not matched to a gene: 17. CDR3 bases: TGTGCCAGCAGTCCGCAGGGACTAGCGGCACGCCTGGAGGAGACCCAGTACTTC. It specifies CASSPQGLAARLEETQYF. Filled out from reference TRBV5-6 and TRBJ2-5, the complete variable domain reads DAGVTQSPTHLIKTRGQQVTLRCSPKSGHDTVSWYQQALGQGPQFIFQYYEEEERQRGNFPDRFSGHQFPNYSSELNVNALLLGDSALYLCASSPQGLAARLEETQYFGPGTRLLVL.

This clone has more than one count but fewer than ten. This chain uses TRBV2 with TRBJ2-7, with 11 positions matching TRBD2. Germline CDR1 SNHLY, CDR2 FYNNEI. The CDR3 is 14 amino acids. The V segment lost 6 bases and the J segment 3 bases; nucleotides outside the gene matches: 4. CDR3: CASRPGTSGYEQYF. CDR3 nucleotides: TGTGCCAGCAGACCCGGGACTAGCGGCTACGAGCAGTACTTC. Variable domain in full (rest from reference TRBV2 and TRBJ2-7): EPEVTQTPSHQVTQMGQEVILRCVPISNHLYFYWYRQILGQKVEFLVSFYNNEISEKSEIFDDQFSVERPDGSNFTLKIRSTKLEDSAMYFCASRPGTSGYEQYFGPGTRLTVT.